The 24 T cell receptor beta chains below come from one sample, sequenced in a study of blood T cell repertoires in COVID-19. Sequencing used immunoSEQ multiplex PCR; TCRdb keeps in-frame clones, though not all of them. This sample has 90,000 or so clones; 85% to 90% occur once, and the top ten carry roughly 4%. Material: peripheral blood. These receptors were taken from a man in his 60s with acute or convalescent COVID-19.

In its sample, this clone was seen once. V and J are TRBV29-1 and TRBJ1-1; D unclear. The CDR3 is 15 residues long. The germline CDR1 and CDR2 sequences are SQVTM and ANQGSEA. The V and J ends lost 4 bases and 0 bases respectively, with 15 bases between them. In DNA form, the CDR3 reads TGCAGCGTTGCATTGGGGAGCCACTTGAACACTGAAGCTTTCTTT. Translating gives CSVALGSHLNTEAFF.

The gene calls are TRBV2 and TRBJ1-5; maybe TRBD1 (5 bases). The ends were cut back, 6 bases at V and 5 bases at J, with 14 bases in the middle. The CDR3 length is 14 residues. From germline, CDR1 is SNHLY and CDR2 FYNNEI. The CDR3 loop reads CASSARAYDQPQHF. As DNA, the CDR3 is TGTGCCAGCAGCGCCAGGGCTTACGATCAGCCCCAGCATTTT.

The chain combines TRBV10-3 with TRBJ2-1; 8 bases are a match to TRBD2. This CDR3 contains 15 residues. CDR1 ENHRY and CDR2 SYGVKD come from the germline V gene. V gave up 3 bases and J gave up 4 bases; unmatched junction bases: 5. This chain's CDR3 is CAISDSGGSYNEQFF. The CDR3 DNA sequence: TGTGCCATCAGTGACAGCGGGGGTTCATACAATGAGCAGTTCTTC.

This clone was counted once. This chain uses TRBV10-2 with TRBJ2-1; TRBD2 agrees at 10 bases. The CDR3 is 14 residues long. Germline V CDR1 and CDR2: WSHSY, SAAADI. Germline trimming cut 8 bases from V and 6 bases from J; bases unmatched to any gene: 7. CDR3 bases: TGCGCCAGCGCCCTCAGCGGGGGGGTCAATGAGCAGTTCTTC. It translates to CASALSGGVNEQFF.

The V and J genes are TRBV12-3 or TRBV12-4 and TRBJ2-1; D uncertain. Deletions cut 5 bases from V and 12 bases from J, with 14 bases between. This CDR3 is 12 amino acids long. The CDR3 sequence is CASSSGSSGQFF. CDR3 bases: TGTGCCAGCAGTAGTGGGTCGTCGGGGCAGTTCTTC.

The rearrangement uses TRBV7-9 and TRBJ1-1, with D possibly being TRBD1 (6 bases). Germline V lookup: CDR1 SEHNR, CDR2 FQNEAQ (reference sequence). V was pared by 1 base and J by 11 bases, with 14 bases between. The CDR3 length is 13 residues. The CDR3 nucleotides are TGTGCCAGCAGCTTAGGTTCACAGGGATGGGCTTTCTTT. Amino acids: CASSLGSQGWAFF.

The chain uses TRBV7-7 and TRBJ2-2, with D hard to call. Trimming stripped 4 bases from V and 1 base from J, with 7 bases between. This CDR3 contains 14 residues. The germline V gene has CDR1 SSHAT and CDR2 FNYEAQ (reference sequence). The CDR3 DNA follows: TGTGCCAGCAGCTCTCTAGAGAACACCGGGGAGCTGTTTTTT. Translated, it gives CASSSLENTGELFF.

V usage is TRBV12-3 or TRBV12-4 and J usage is TRBJ2-1; TRBD2 is a possible D gene (5 bases). Trimming took 7 bases from V and 0 from J, leaving 7 bases between them. This CDR3 is built from 13 residues. The CDR3 sequence: CASKRDSYNEQFF. The CDR3 coding sequence is TGTGCCAGCAAACGGGACTCCTACAATGAGCAGTTCTTC.

This rearrangement joins TRBV30 to TRBJ1-5; tentatively, D is TRBD1 (5 bases). The V gene lost 0 bases and the J gene lost 4 bases, with 7 bases spanning the gap. There are 13 residues in the CDR3. Per the germline V gene, CDR1 is GTSNPN and CDR2 is SVGIG (reference sequence). CDR3 nucleotides: TGTGCCTGGAGTGTATCAGGGAATCAGCCCCAGCATTTT. Translation: CAWSVSGNQPQHF. The whole variable domain, remainder taken from reference TRBV30 and TRBJ1-5, is SQTIHQWPATLVQPVGSPLSLECTVEGTSNPNLYWYRQAAGRGLQLLFYSVGIGQISSEVPQNLSASRPQDRQFILSSKKLLLSDSGFYLCAWSVSGNQPQHFGDGTRLSIL.

V usage is TRBV29-1 and J usage is TRBJ1-1; 10 bases are a match to TRBD1. CDR1 is SQVTM, CDR2 ANQGSEA, per germline. There are 12 residues in the CDR3. CDR3 loop: CTFGTGDTEAFF. The CDR3 DNA is TGCACCTTTGGGACAGGGGACACTGAAGCTTTCTTT.

This clone was seen a few times. The chain links TRBV15 to TRBJ1-1, with D perhaps matching TRBD1 (6 bases). This CDR3 contains 16 residues. With 0 bases removed from V and 1 base from J, the gap between germline ends came to 12 bases. The germline gives CDR1 LNHNV, CDR2 YYDKDF (reference sequence). CDR3 bases: TGTGCCACCAGCAGAGATCTAGACAGGTCGAACACTGAAGCTTTCTTT. As protein: CATSRDLDRSNTEAFF.

This chain joins TRBV9 and TRBJ2-1; D unclear. Trimming shortened V by 0 bases and J by 6 bases, and 16 bases separated the two germline ends. The CDR3 sequence is 16 residues long. Per the germline V gene, CDR1 is SGDLS and CDR2 is YYNGEE. CDR3 sequence: CASSVVPSGSPNEQFF. For the CDR3, the DNA is TGTGCCAGCAGCGTAGTCCCGTCGGGTAGCCCCAATGAGCAGTTCTTC.

This clone was observed a handful of times. This chain links TRBV11-2 with TRBJ2-7, with D tentatively TRBD1 (7 bases). The germline V and J ends were trimmed by 5 bases and 0 bases, with 17 bases remaining between them. This CDR3 has 16 amino acids. The V gene's germline CDR1 is SGHAT and CDR2 FQNNGV. As DNA, the CDR3 is TGTGCCAGCAGCGGTAGGGGGCAGGGGGGCTCCTACGAGCAGTACTTC. This codes for CASSGRGQGGSYEQYF.

This chain links TRBV30 with TRBJ2-1; 11 bases line up with TRBD2. The germline V gene encodes CDR1 GTSNPN and CDR2 SVGIG (reference sequence). V dropped 1 base and J dropped 4; count of bases not matched to a gene: 3. This CDR3 region has 15 residues. CDR3 region: CAWSGLAGGYNEQFF. CDR3 coding DNA: TGTGCCTGGAGTGGGCTAGCGGGGGGATACAATGAGCAGTTCTTC.

The CDR3: CASSQERGGQETQYF. DNA for the CDR3: TGCGCCAGCAGCCAAGAGCGGGGGGGCCAAGAGACCCAGTACTTC. The rearrangement links TRBV4-3 to TRBJ2-5, with 9 bases that match TRBD2. The CDR3 runs to 15 residues. The junction had 0 bases not matched to a gene; V was cut back by 0 bases and J by 1 base. Germline V lookup: CDR1 LGHNA, CDR2 YSLEER.

With regard to this clone: The same CDR3 can be traced to other DNA sequences in this sample. The rearrangement uses TRBV10-1 and TRBJ1-5; 7 bases agree with TRBD1. There are 16 residues in the CDR3. Germline CDR1 reads WNHNN; CDR2 reads SYGVQD (reference sequence). V gave up 6 bases and J gave up 2 bases; unmatched junction bases: 10. CDR3 amino acids: CASRDRTGAGNQPQHF. For the CDR3, the DNA is TGCGCCAGCAGGGACCGTACAGGGGCCGGCAATCAGCCCCAGCATTTT.

This chain links TRBV7-2 with TRBJ2-7; D is unclear. In germline, CDR1 is SGHTA, CDR2 FQGNSA. V was trimmed by 3 bases and J by 2 bases, leaving 8 bases between them. This CDR3 is built from 13 residues. The CDR3 sequence: CASSFPRPYEQYF. The CDR3 DNA reads as TGTGCCAGCAGCTTCCCTAGGCCCTACGAGCAGTACTTC. The full variable domain, its missing parts supplied by reference TRBV7-2 and TRBJ2-7, is GAGVSQSPSNKVTEKGKDVELRCDPISGHTALYWYRQSLGQGLEFLIYFQGNSAPDKSGLPSDRFSAERTGGSVSTLTIQRTQQEDSAVYLCASSFPRPYEQYFGPGTRLTVT.

J is TRBJ2-2 and V is TRBV5-4, with 8 bases identical to TRBD1. Germline lookup yields CDR1 SGHNT and CDR2 YYREEE (reference sequence). V trimming: 1 base; J trimming: 6 bases; junction bases outside the gene matches: 11. CDR3 length: 17 residues. CDR3 protein: CASSLSPTGALAGELFF. The DNA of the CDR3 is TGTGCCAGCAGCTTGTCGCCGACAGGGGCCCTGGCCGGGGAGCTGTTTTTT.

For this clone: Other DNA sequences in the same sample also yield this CDR3. The chain combines TRBV7-2 with TRBJ1-4; 10 bases map to TRBD1. From germline, CDR1 is SGHTA and CDR2 FQGNSA. The CDR3 length is 15 residues. V gave up 2 bases and J gave up 7 bases; unmatched junction bases: 4. The CDR3 region has the DNA TGTGCCAGCAGCTTACCGACAGGGGGCCGTGAAAAACTGTTTTTT. As protein: CASSLPTGGREKLFF.

The chain uses TRBV14 and TRBJ2-1; TRBD2 is a possible D gene (6 bases). Germline-derived CDR1 and CDR2 are SGHDN and FVKESK. The CDR3 has 16 residues. V lost 3 bases to trimming and J lost 2 bases, with 14 bases between them. CDR3 region: CASSQTPGLPYNEQFF. The DNA for the CDR3 is TGTGCCAGCAGCCAGACGCCGGGACTCCCCTACAATGAGCAGTTCTTC.

This clone came up a few times. The J gene is TRBJ2-7, the V gene TRBV11-2; D possibly corresponds to TRBD2 (6 bases). The CDR3 sequence is 16 residues long. V gave up 2 bases and J gave up 3 bases, with 17 bases separating them. CDR1 and CDR2 (germline): SGHAT, FQNNGV. The CDR3, as DNA: TGTGCCAGCAGCTTATATACGCGGGGTGGCAACTACGAGCAGTACTTC. The encoded protein is CASSLYTRGGNYEQYF.

This chain joins TRBV10-3 and TRBJ2-3; D is perhaps TRBD1 (6 bases). This CDR3 has 12 residues. The V and J ends lost 9 bases and 4 bases respectively, with 11 bases between them. Germline CDR1 and CDR2: ENHRY and SYGVKD. CDR3 residues: CAITGTSDTQYF. The CDR3 DNA follows: TGTGCCATAACCGGGACATCAGATACGCAGTATTTT.

CDR3: CASSHESLEQFF. CDR3 coding DNA: TGCGCCAGCAGCCATGAGTCCCTCGAGCAGTTCTTC. V and J are TRBV5-1 and TRBJ2-1; no reliable D call. CDR1 is SGHRS and CDR2 is YFSETQ in the germline V gene. The CDR3 runs to 12 residues. V lost 4 bases and J lost 10, with 12 bases in between. Full variable domain (rest looked up from reference TRBV5-1 and TRBJ2-1): KAGVTQTPRYLIKTRGQQVTLSCSPISGHRSVSWYQQTPGQGLQFLFEYFSETQRNKGNFPGRFSGRQFSNSRSEMNVSTLELGDSALYLCASSHESLEQFFGPGTRLTVL.

The chain recombines TRBV4-1 with TRBJ2-7; D perhaps matches TRBD2 (6 bases). Per the germline V gene, CDR1 is MGHRA and CDR2 is YSYEKL. Trimming pared 0 bases from V and 6 bases from J, leaving 18 bases between. This CDR3 has 16 amino acids. CDR3 nucleotides: TGCGCCAGCAGCCAAGATGGCGGGACCAACTCTGGCGAGCAGTACTTC. This encodes CASSQDGGTNSGEQYF.